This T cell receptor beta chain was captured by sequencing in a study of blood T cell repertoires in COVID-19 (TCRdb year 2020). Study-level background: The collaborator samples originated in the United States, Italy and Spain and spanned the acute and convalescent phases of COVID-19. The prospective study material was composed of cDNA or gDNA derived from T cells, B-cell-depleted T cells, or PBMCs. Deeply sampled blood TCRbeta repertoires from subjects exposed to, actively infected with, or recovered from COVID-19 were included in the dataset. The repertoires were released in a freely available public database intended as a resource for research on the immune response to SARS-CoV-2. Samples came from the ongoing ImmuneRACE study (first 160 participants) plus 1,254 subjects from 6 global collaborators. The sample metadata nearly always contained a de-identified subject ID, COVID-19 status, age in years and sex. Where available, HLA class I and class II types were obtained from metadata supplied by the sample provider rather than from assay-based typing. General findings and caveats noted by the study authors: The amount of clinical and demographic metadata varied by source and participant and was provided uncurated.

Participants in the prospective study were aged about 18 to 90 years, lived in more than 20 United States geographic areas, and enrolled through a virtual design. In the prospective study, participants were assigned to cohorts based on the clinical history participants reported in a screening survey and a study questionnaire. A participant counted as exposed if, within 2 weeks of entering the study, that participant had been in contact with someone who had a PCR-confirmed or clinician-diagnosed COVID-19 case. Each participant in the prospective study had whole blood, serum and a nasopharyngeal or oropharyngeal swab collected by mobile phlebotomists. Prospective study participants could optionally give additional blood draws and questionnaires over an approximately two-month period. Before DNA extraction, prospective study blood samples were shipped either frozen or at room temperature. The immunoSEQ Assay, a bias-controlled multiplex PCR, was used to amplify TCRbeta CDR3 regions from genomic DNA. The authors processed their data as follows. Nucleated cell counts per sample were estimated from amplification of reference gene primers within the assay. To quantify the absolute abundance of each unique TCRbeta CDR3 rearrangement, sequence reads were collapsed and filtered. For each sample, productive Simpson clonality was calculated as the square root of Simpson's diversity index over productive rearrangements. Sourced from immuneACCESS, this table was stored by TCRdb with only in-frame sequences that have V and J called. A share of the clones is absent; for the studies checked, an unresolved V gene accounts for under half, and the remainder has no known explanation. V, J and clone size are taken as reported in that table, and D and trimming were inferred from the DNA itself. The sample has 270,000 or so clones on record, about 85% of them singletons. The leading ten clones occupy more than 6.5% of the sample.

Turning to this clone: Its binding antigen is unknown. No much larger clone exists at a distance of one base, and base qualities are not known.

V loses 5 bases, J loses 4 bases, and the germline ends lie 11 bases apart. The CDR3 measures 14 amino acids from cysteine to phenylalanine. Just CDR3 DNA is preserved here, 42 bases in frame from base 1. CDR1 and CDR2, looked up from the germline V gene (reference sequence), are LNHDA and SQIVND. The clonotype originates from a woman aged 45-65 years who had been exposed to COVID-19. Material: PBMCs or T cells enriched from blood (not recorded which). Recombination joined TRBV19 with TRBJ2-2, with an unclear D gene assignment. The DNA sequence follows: TGTGCCAGTAGTGCCTATCCGGGCACCGGGGAGCTGTTTTTT. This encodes CASSAYPGTGELFF.